This section outlines one TCR beta chain sequence together with its context. Authors' data handling: Estimation of nucleated cell counts was performed using reference gene primer amplification. Data came from immunoSEQ multiplex PCR; TCRdb stores just in-frame clones and leaves some out. V and J calls and clone size are as listed in that table; D and trimming were resolved from the DNA. The sample gives around 290,000 clones, around 89% of which show up once; approximately 4.2% is in the top ten. The sample comes from a study of blood T cell repertoires in COVID-19. Across the whole study: Samples taken during acute and convalescent COVID-19 were collected in the United States, Italy and Spain. Nucleic acid was either cDNA or gDNA, and it came from T cells, B-cell-depleted T cells, or PBMCs.

This clonotype was obtained from a middle-aged man with acute or convalescent COVID-19. The source material was peripheral blood.

The CDR3 DNA reads TGTGCCAGCAGTTTTTTCTACCGGTCCCGTGGCTACACCTTC. Its protein product is CASSFFYRSRGYTF. This sequence joins TRBV28 and TRBJ1-2; D remains ambiguous. Germline V gene data show CDR1 as MDHEN and CDR2 as SYDVKM. The CDR3 contains 14 residues. V was cut by 3 bases and J by 7 bases, with 15 bases left in between.